This entry lists 26 T cell receptor beta chains sequenced from one sample in a study of a mutant IDH1 vaccine in newly diagnosed glioma. No antigens are known for them. Sequenced by immunoSEQ multiplex PCR; TCRdb stores in-frame clones only, minus some. This table holds 50,000 to 70,000 clones, 84% found once. The sample's time point: week 23, last vaccination. Vaccination comprised doses that each held 300 ug of mutant IDH1 20-mer peptide, plus topical imiquimod. This specimen consisted of PBMCs, obtained from a glioma patient whose treatment included an IDH1 peptide vaccine. These TCRs come from a man younger than 30 with glioma.

This chain connects TRBV23-1 to TRBJ1-5; tentative D call: TRBD1 (5 bases). TRBV23-1 counts as an open reading frame of uncertain function. V dropped 5 bases and J dropped 5 bases, with 10 bases sitting between them. CDR3 length: 13 amino acids. The CDR3 region has the DNA TGCGCCAGCAGTGAAGGGACGCATCAGCCCCAGCATTTT. This encodes CASSEGTHQPQHF.

The gene calls are TRBV6-1 and TRBJ1-5; D may be TRBD1 (5 bases). CDR1 MNHNS and CDR2 SASEGT come from the germline V gene. There are 13 residues in the CDR3. Trimming removed 8 bases at V and 4 bases at J, with 12 bases between. The CDR3: CASGGGGNQPQHF. Here the CDR3 DNA reads TGTGCCAGCGGTGGTGGGGGGAATCAGCCCCAGCATTTT.

This rearrangement joins TRBV2 to TRBJ2-1; TRBD1 or TRBD2 may be the D gene (5 bases each). Trimming shortened V by 3 bases and J by 9 bases, and 12 bases separated the two germline ends. CDR3 length equals 13 residues. Germline-derived CDR1 and CDR2 are SNHLY and FYNNEI. CDR3 DNA sequence: TGTGCCAGCAGTGATTGGGGCGAGGGTGAGCAGTTCTTC. It codes for CASSDWGEGEQFF.

The chain employs TRBV7-4 and TRBJ2-7; 12 nucleotides align to TRBD2. V gave up 5 bases and J gave up 3 bases; unmatched junction bases: 14. The CDR3 covers 18 residues. Germline CDR1 reads SGHVT; CDR2 reads SQSDAQ. This CDR3 is CASSHLTRLAGAHYEQYF. The CDR3 coding sequence is TGTGCCAGCAGCCATCTGACCCGACTAGCGGGGGCCCACTACGAGCAGTACTTC.

The V and J genes are TRBV30 and TRBJ1-4; TRBD1 is a possible D gene (6 bases). V was shortened by 4 bases and J by 8 bases, with 11 bases between the two germline ends. Germline V CDR1 and CDR2: GTSNPN, SVGIG (reference sequence). The length of the CDR3 is 12 residues. The CDR3 loop is CAWNREREKLFF. CDR3 sequence (DNA): TGTGCCTGGAACAGGGAACGGGAAAAACTGTTTTTT.

This clone was detected a few times. This chain uses TRBV29-1 with TRBJ1-1; no firm D call. This CDR3 comprises 13 residues. Per germline, CDR1 SQVTM and CDR2 ANQGSEA. The V gene lost 6 bases and the J gene lost 1 base, with 12 bases spanning the gap. Here the CDR3 DNA reads TGCAGCGTCGCCTATGGAGCGAACACTGAAGCTTTCTTT. The encoded protein is CSVAYGANTEAFF.

For the CDR3, the DNA is TGTGCCAGTAATCAACCACAGGGCAATCAGCCCCAGCATTTT. This codes for CASNQPQGNQPQHF. The rearrangement uses TRBV19 and TRBJ1-5, with D maybe TRBD1 (5 bases). This CDR3 contains 14 residues. V lost 7 bases to trimming and J lost 2 bases, with 12 bases between them. CDR1 LNHDA and CDR2 SQIVND come from the germline V gene (reference sequence).

This chain uses TRBV6-5 with TRBJ1-2; 9 nucleotides match TRBD1. The CDR3 has 14 amino acids. CDR1 and CDR2 from the germline V gene are MNHEY and SVGAGI. V shed 5 bases, J shed 5 bases, and the junction held 6 bases outside the gene matches. CDR3 DNA: TGTGCCAGCAGTCCTACAGGGGGCAGGTATGGCTACACCTTC. It encodes CASSPTGGRYGYTF.

V usage is TRBV7-9 and J usage is TRBJ1-6; D possibly corresponds to TRBD1 (6 bases). Germline CDR1 reads SEHNR; CDR2 reads FQNEAQ (reference sequence). Trimming removed 5 bases from V and 7 bases from J, with 12 bases in between. This CDR3 region has 14 residues. The CDR3 region is CASSLDRTNSPLHF. The CDR3, as DNA: TGTGCCAGCAGCCTGGACAGAACCAATTCACCCCTCCACTTT.

The genes are TRBV6-6 and TRBJ2-1; 10 bases are shared with TRBD2. The CDR3 has 14 amino acids. With 6 bases clipped from V and 3 bases from J, the junction kept 2 bases outside the gene matches. Germline V gives CDR1 MNHNY, CDR2 SVGAGI (reference sequence). In DNA, the CDR3 is TGTGCCAGCAGATTAGCGGGGGGCTACAATGAGCAGTTCTTC. It translates to CASRLAGGYNEQFF.

The V call is TRBV5-1, the J call TRBJ2-5; 7 bases map to TRBD2. The CDR3 consists of 15 residues. Germline trimming cut 0 bases from V and 0 bases from J; bases unmatched to any gene: 2. CDR1 is SGHRS, CDR2 YFSETQ, per germline. CDR3 DNA: TGCGCCAGCAGCTTGGGGGGAGGGGACCAAGAGACCCAGTACTTC. Its protein product is CASSLGGGDQETQYF.

As concerns this clone: Germline is not matched at one junction end, which may reflect a read error. The CDR3 sequence: CAGSLDRDQETQYF. Written as DNA, the CDR3 is TGTGCCGGCAGCCTAGACAGGGACCAAGAGACCCAGTACTTC. V gene TRBV7-3 combines with J gene TRBJ2-5; 7 nucleotides match TRBD1. There are 14 residues in the CDR3. Germline loops: CDR1 SGHTA, CDR2 FQGTGA. The variable domain in full, with the rest retrieved from reference TRBV7-3 and TRBJ2-5, is GAGVSQTPSNKVTEKGKYVELRCDPISGHTALYWYRQSLGQGPEFLIYFQGTGAADDSGLPNDRFFAVRPEGSVSTLKIQRTERGDSAVYLCAGSLDRDQETQYFGPGTRLLVL.

The chain joins TRBV30 to TRBJ1-1; D is undetermined. CDR1 GTSNPN and CDR2 SVGIG come from the germline V gene (reference sequence). CDR3 length equals 12 residues. Between the trimmed V and J ends, which lost 4 bases and 1 base, there was a span of 7 bases. CDR3 amino acids: CAWILGNTEAFF. The CDR3 nucleotides read TGTGCCTGGATCCTGGGGAACACTGAAGCTTTCTTT.

The rearrangement joins TRBV29-1 to TRBJ2-7; 9 bases line up with TRBD2. V lost 4 bases, J lost 4 bases, and 8 bases stayed unmatched. Germline V gene lookup returns CDR1 SQVTM and CDR2 ANQGSEA. The CDR3 runs to 14 residues. The CDR3 loop is CSVGLRLAAYEQYF. The CDR3 coding sequence is TGCAGCGTTGGTTTGAGACTAGCGGCATACGAGCAGTACTTC.

The genes are TRBV7-8 and TRBJ2-7; no firm D call. V was clipped by 1 base and J by 3 bases, with 10 bases between them. The CDR3 runs 14 residues. Per germline, CDR1 SGHVS and CDR2 FQNEAQ. DNA of the CDR3: TGTGCCAGCAGCTTAGAAGGGCACAACTACGAGCAGTACTTC. It specifies CASSLEGHNYEQYF.

The chain has TRBV4-3 and TRBJ2-7, with D perhaps assigned TRBD1 or TRBD2 (5 bases each). CDR3 length: 16 residues. V dropped 4 bases and J dropped 0 bases, with 16 bases sitting between them. Germline CDR1 is LGHNA and CDR2 is YSLEER. CDR3 sequence (DNA): TGCGCCAGCAGCCCCGAACCGGGGCCGAGCTCCTACGAGCAGTACTTC. Protein: CASSPEPGPSSYEQYF.

The gene calls are TRBV9 and TRBJ2-7, with D possibly being TRBD1 or TRBD2 (5 bases each). Trimming shortened V by 3 bases and J by 3 bases, and 16 bases separated the two germline ends. This CDR3 region has 15 residues. CDR1 is SGDLS and CDR2 is YYNGEE in the germline V gene. This CDR3 reads CASSATGTKIYEQYF. CDR3 DNA: TGTGCCAGCAGCGCGACCGGGACGAAAATCTACGAGCAGTACTTC.

The gene calls are TRBV29-1 and TRBJ1-1; D perhaps matches TRBD1 (5 bases). The germline CDR1 and CDR2 sequences are SQVTM and ANQGSEA. The CDR3 runs 10 residues. Trimming stripped 6 bases from V and 8 bases from J, with 10 bases between. In DNA form, the CDR3 reads TGCAGCGTCGGGGCCTTAGAAGCTTTCTTT. Protein product: CSVGALEAFF.

This clone was seen once. A junction boundary mismatches the germline segment, possibly from a read error. V and J are TRBV7-7 and TRBJ2-1, with a tentative D call TRBD1 (5 bases). The germline gives CDR1 SSHAT, CDR2 FNYEAQ (reference sequence). This CDR3 has 15 amino acids. CDR3 DNA: TGTGCTAGCAGCTCCGTGACAGCCGCCTACAATGAGCAGTTCTTC. This encodes CASSSVTAAYNEQFF.

Concerning this clone: The junction and the germline gene differ at one end; a read error may be behind it. This sequence joins TRBV6-5 and TRBJ2-5, with D tentatively TRBD1 (5 bases). Per germline, CDR1 MNHEY and CDR2 SVGAGI. The CDR3 has 13 residues. CDR3 coding DNA: TGTGCCAGCAGTTACTCGAGACGGGCAGGGTTCAACTTC. This gives the protein CASSYSRRAGFNF.

The chain joins TRBV10-3 to TRBJ2-7; D call uncertain. CDR3 length: 14 amino acids. Germline V gene data show CDR1 as ENHRY and CDR2 as SYGVKD. V lost 1 base and J lost 3, with 10 bases in between. In nucleotides, the CDR3 is TGTGCCATCAGTGAGTACCAGACCGTCTACGAGCAGTACTTC. Its translation: CAISEYQTVYEQYF.

This clone has only one observation. V is TRBV2 and J is TRBJ1-3; D is ambiguous. The V end lost 5 bases, the J end lost 4 bases, and 12 bases lay between the germline ends. CDR3 length: 14 residues. Germline CDR1 and CDR2: SNHLY and FYNNEI. CDR3 in amino acids: CASSNILWGNTIYF. The CDR3 nucleotides are TGTGCCAGCAGTAACATCCTTTGGGGAAACACCATATATTTT.

The J gene is TRBJ2-1, the V gene TRBV7-9, with 10 positions matching TRBD1. The V segment lost 1 base and the J segment 8 bases; nucleotides outside the gene matches: 5. CDR1 is SEHNR and CDR2 is FQNEAQ in the germline V gene (reference sequence). CDR3 length: 15 residues. The CDR3: CASSLEGTGDDEQFF. In nucleotides, the CDR3 is TGTGCCAGCAGCTTAGAGGGGACAGGGGACGATGAGCAGTTCTTC.

The chain carries TRBV6-5 and TRBJ2-6, with no clear D. The CDR3 contains 15 residues. Deletions cut 2 bases from V and 0 bases from J, with 5 bases between. Germline V gene data show CDR1 as MNHEY and CDR2 as SVGAGI. In DNA form, the CDR3 reads TGTGCCAGCAGTTACATAATCTCTGGGGCCAACGTCCTGACTTTC. Translation: CASSYIISGANVLTF.

This chain connects TRBV9 to TRBJ2-1; the D is unclear. V was cut by 4 bases and J by 8 bases, with 22 bases left in between. The CDR3 has 16 amino acids. CDR1 is SGDLS and CDR2 is YYNGEE in the germline V gene. CDR3 in amino acids: CASSSGPHPYGDEQFF. The CDR3 bases are TGTGCCAGCAGCTCCGGGCCACATCCCTACGGCGATGAGCAGTTCTTC.

The V gene is TRBV6-5, the J gene TRBJ1-6; D is unresolved. Per the germline V gene, CDR1 is MNHEY and CDR2 is SVGAGI. The CDR3 covers 14 residues. Trimming cost V 4 bases and J 10 bases, with 14 bases left between them. As DNA, the CDR3 is TGTGCCAGCAGTTCCCTGGGAGCGGGCTCACCCCTCCACTTT. It specifies CASSSLGAGSPLHF.